The 29 T cell receptor beta chains below come from one sample, sequenced in a study of shared clonotypes between healthy human individuals. Sequenced by immunoSEQ multiplex PCR; TCRdb stores in-frame clones only, minus some. The profile shows 850,000 to 1,200,000 clones, about 74% of them singletons. Sequencing input: memory CD4+ T cells sorted from blood. Subset in this sample: CD45RA-negative fraction. The receptor set was obtained from a young man in good health.

CDR3 protein: CASSSEGSGANVLTF. CDR3 DNA: TGCGCCAGCAGCTCGGAGGGGTCTGGGGCCAACGTCCTGACTTTC. The rearrangement joins TRBV5-1 to TRBJ2-6; D perhaps matches TRBD2 (6 bases). The V and J ends lost 3 bases and 1 base respectively, with 8 bases between them. Germline CDR1 SGHRS, CDR2 YFSETQ. The CDR3 runs 15 residues.

The chain has TRBV6-1 and TRBJ1-1, with D hard to call. Germline lookup yields CDR1 MNHNS and CDR2 SASEGT. The CDR3 loop spans 15 amino acids. Between the trimmed V and J ends, which lost 8 bases and 4 bases, there was a span of 20 bases. The CDR3 coding sequence is TGTGCCAGCCGCGGAGGCAGACTGCTGTTCACTGAAGCTTTCTTT. The encoded protein is CASRGGRLLFTEAFF.

This rearrangement joins TRBV30 to TRBJ2-5, with D maybe TRBD2 (5 bases). Germline V CDR1 and CDR2: GTSNPN, SVGIG (reference sequence). The CDR3 runs to 14 residues. Trimming took 0 bases from V and 2 from J, leaving 10 bases between them. CDR3 sequence: CAWSVGRVQETQYF. In DNA, the CDR3 is TGTGCCTGGAGTGTCGGGCGGGTTCAAGAGACCCAGTACTTC.

The J gene is TRBJ2-7, the V gene TRBV5-4, with D perhaps assigned TRBD1 or TRBD2 (5 bases each). The germline V gene encodes CDR1 SGHNT and CDR2 YYREEE (reference sequence). The CDR3 runs 14 residues. V lost 3 bases to trimming and J lost 4 bases, with 14 bases between them. The CDR3, as DNA: TGTGCCAGCAGCTCCCGACAGCGAGGGTACGAGCAGTACTTC. Translation gives CASSSRQRGYEQYF. The full variable domain, completed using reference TRBV5-4 and TRBJ2-7, is ETGVTQSPTHLIKTRGQQVTLRCSSQSGHNTVSWYQQALGQGPQFIFQYYREEENGRGNFPPRFSGLQFPNYSSELNVNALELDDSALYLCASSSRQRGYEQYFGPGTRLTVT.

J is TRBJ1-2 and V is TRBV6-5, with 7 bases matching TRBD1. Trimming cost V 4 bases and J 2 bases; bases outside gene matches: 7. Germline V gene lookup returns CDR1 MNHEY and CDR2 SVGAGI. The CDR3 runs 15 residues. The CDR3 sequence: CASSSPGQKNYGYTF. The CDR3 DNA follows: TGTGCCAGCAGTTCTCCGGGACAGAAGAACTATGGCTACACCTTC.

A remark on this clone: Additional DNA sequences in this sample encode the identical CDR3. The rearrangement links TRBV6-1 to TRBJ1-3; maybe TRBD1 (6 bases). V shed 6 bases and J shed 0 bases, with 9 bases lying between them. CDR1 and CDR2 from the germline V gene are MNHNS and SASEGT. This CDR3 is built from 14 residues. The chain's CDR3 is CASSLQGSGNTIYF. The CDR3 bases are TGTGCCAGCAGCCTACAGGGCTCTGGAAACACCATATATTTT.

Details on this clone: Distinct nucleotide sequences in the sample also encode this CDR3. CDR3 bases: TGTGCCTGGAGTGGGGACTCGGAAGCTTTCTTT. Translation gives CAWSGDSEAFF. The chain recombines TRBV30 with TRBJ1-1; TRBD1 might be the D (5 bases). This CDR3 comprises 11 residues. The germline V and J ends were trimmed by 1 base and 8 bases, with 8 bases remaining between them. Germline CDR1 is GTSNPN and CDR2 is SVGIG (reference sequence).

The CDR3 DNA is TGCGCCAGCAGCCTTACAGAGACCGGGGAGCTGTTTTTT. It codes for CASSLTETGELFF. V and J are TRBV5-1 and TRBJ2-2, with D unclear. Deletions cut 4 bases from V and 5 bases from J, with 9 bases between. The CDR3 runs to 13 residues. CDR1 is SGHRS and CDR2 is YFSETQ in the germline V gene.

This sequence joins TRBV5-1 and TRBJ2-7; possible D gene TRBD1, 7 bases. The germline V and J ends were trimmed by 1 base and 4 bases, with 15 bases remaining between them. The CDR3 has 15 residues. Germline-derived CDR1 and CDR2 are SGHRS and YFSETQ. In nucleotides, the CDR3 is TGCGCCAGCAGCTTGCAAGCAGGGGGGAGTTACGAGCAGTACTTC. Translation gives CASSLQAGGSYEQYF.

CDR3 coding DNA: TGTGCCTGGAGCCTCGGGGTGAACTATGGCTACACCTTC. Its protein product is CAWSLGVNYGYTF. This rearrangement joins TRBV30 to TRBJ1-2; D gene unclear. From germline, CDR1 is GTSNPN and CDR2 SVGIG (reference sequence). The V end was cut by 3 bases, the J end by 2 bases, with 10 bases between. CDR3 length: 13 residues.

The chain uses TRBV7-2 and TRBJ1-5, with D possibly TRBD1 on 5 matching bases. Germline V gene sequence: CDR1 SGHTA, CDR2 FQGNSA. Trimming took off 5 bases at V and 5 bases at J, with 16 bases between the two ends. CDR3 length: 15 amino acids. DNA for the CDR3: TGTGCCAGCAGCACCCGGTGGGGGGTTGATCAGCCCCAGCATTTT. Protein: CASSTRWGVDQPQHF. The full variable domain, completed using reference TRBV7-2 and TRBJ1-5, is GAGVSQSPSNKVTEKGKDVELRCDPISGHTALYWYRQSLGQGLEFLIYFQGNSAPDKSGLPSDRFSAERTGGSVSTLTIQRTQQEDSAVYLCASSTRWGVDQPQHFGDGTRLSIL.

This chain links TRBV2 with TRBJ1-1; maybe TRBD1 (6 bases). The V gene's germline CDR1 is SNHLY and CDR2 FYNNEI. This CDR3 region has 17 residues. The germline V and J ends were trimmed by 6 bases and 5 bases, with 25 bases remaining between them. CDR3 region: CASRDSISGGARTEAFF. Written as DNA, the CDR3 is TGTGCCAGCAGAGATTCCATATCCGGGGGCGCGAGGACTGAAGCTTTCTTT. Combining the CDR3 with reference TRBV2 and TRBJ1-1 gives the whole variable domain EPEVTQTPSHQVTQMGQEVILRCVPISNHLYFYWYRQILGQKVEFLVSFYNNEISEKSEIFDDQFSVERPDGSNFTLKIRSTKLEDSAMYFCASRDSISGGARTEAFFGQGTRLTVV.

As concerns this clone: Distinct nucleotide sequences in the sample also encode this CDR3. The rearrangement joins TRBV9 to TRBJ1-2; TRBD1 aligns across 9 bases. V trimming: 0 bases; J trimming: 4 bases; junction bases outside the gene matches: 7. Germline-derived CDR1 and CDR2 are SGDLS and YYNGEE. The CDR3 spans 16 residues. CDR3 loop: CASSVVPTGGSYGYTF. In nucleotides, the CDR3 is TGTGCCAGCAGCGTAGTCCCAACAGGGGGCTCCTATGGCTACACCTTC.

Ten or more counts support this clone. The chain links TRBV11-2 to TRBJ2-7; no reliable D call. Germline assignment: CDR1 SGHAT and CDR2 FQNNGV. The CDR3 has 11 residues. Trimming took off 2 bases at V and 5 bases at J, with 4 bases between the two ends. The DNA of the CDR3 is TGTGCCAGCAGCTTACTCCACGAGCAGTACTTC. This translates into CASSLLHEQYF.

The chain combines TRBV7-2 with TRBJ2-3, with 11 positions matching TRBD2. There are 17 residues in the CDR3. The J segment lost 6 bases and the V segment lost 10 bases, leaving 18 bases of the junction unmatched. Germline loops: CDR1 SGHTA, CDR2 FQGNSA. In DNA form, the CDR3 reads TGTGCCATCCAATGGCAGGGGCCTAGCGGGAGGTCGGATACGCAGTATTTT. It yields the protein CAIQWQGPSGRSDTQYF. The full variable domain, its missing parts supplied by reference TRBV7-2 and TRBJ2-3, is GAGVSQSPSNKVTEKGKDVELRCDPISGHTALYWYRQSLGQGLEFLIYFQGNSAPDKSGLPSDRFSAERTGGSVSTLTIQRTQQEDSAVYLCAIQWQGPSGRSDTQYFGPGTRLTVL.

The chain is built from TRBV18 and TRBJ2-1; 9 positions agree with TRBD1. V shed 4 bases, J shed 7 bases, and the junction held 2 bases outside the gene matches. Germline CDR1 reads KGHSH; CDR2 reads LQKENI. CDR3 length equals 13 residues. Here the CDR3 reads CASSLGQGNEQFF. For the CDR3, the DNA is TGTGCCAGCTCACTTGGACAGGGGAATGAGCAGTTCTTC.

Of note for this clone: This same CDR3 is encoded by further DNA sequences in the sample. V usage is TRBV15 and J usage is TRBJ2-5; tentative D call: TRBD1 (7 bases). Trimming took off 5 bases at V and 3 bases at J, with 13 bases between the two ends. The CDR3 sequence is 14 residues long. Germline CDR1 reads LNHNV; CDR2 reads YYDKDF (reference sequence). CDR3 sequence (DNA): TGTGCCACCAGCGGGGGCAGGGGGGAAGAGACCCAGTACTTC. Its translation: CATSGGRGEETQYF.

The chain couples TRBV5-1 to TRBJ2-3; 10 bases are a match to TRBD1. The CDR3 is 16 residues long. Germline V CDR1 and CDR2: SGHRS, YFSETQ. V trimming: 4 bases; J trimming: 4 bases; junction bases outside the gene matches: 9. The CDR3 region is CASSVGDRGQSDTQYF. For the CDR3, the DNA is TGCGCCAGCAGCGTCGGCGACAGGGGGCAGTCAGATACGCAGTATTTT.

Details on this clone: A far larger clone is a single base away, which makes a read error likely. This chain uses TRBV11-2 with TRBJ2-5; D not certain. Trimming pared 1 base from V and 1 base from J, leaving 10 bases between. CDR3 length: 15 residues. The germline V gene encodes CDR1 SGHAT and CDR2 FQNNGV. The CDR3 DNA reads as TGTGCCAGCAGCTTAGCGTTCGGCCCCCAAGAGACCCAGTACTTC. Its protein is CASSLAFGPQETQYF.

The chain employs TRBV27 and TRBJ1-1; 9 nucleotides align to TRBD1. Germline lookup yields CDR1 MNHEY and CDR2 SMNVEV (reference sequence). V lost 4 bases and J lost 3; bases outside the gene matches: 3. The CDR3 spans 14 residues. The CDR3 here is CASSWGQGYTEAFF. CDR3 nucleotide sequence: TGTGCCAGCAGTTGGGGACAGGGATACACTGAAGCTTTCTTT.

V gene TRBV6-5 combines with J gene TRBJ1-1; 8 bases match TRBD1. V lost 5 bases and J lost 2; bases outside the gene matches: 4. Germline V gene data show CDR1 as MNHEY and CDR2 as SVGAGI. The CDR3 runs 14 residues. The CDR3, as DNA: TGTGCCAGCAGTGGACAGGGTGCTAACACTGAAGCTTTCTTT. It is translated as CASSGQGANTEAFF.

This clone was counted only a few times. The chain combines TRBV5-1 with TRBJ2-2; the match to TRBD2 covers 14 bases. J lost 4 bases, V lost 4 bases, and 3 bases had no gene match. Germline V gene data show CDR1 as SGHRS and CDR2 as YFSETQ. The CDR3 is made up of 16 amino acids. The DNA of the CDR3 is TGCGCCAGCAGCCAGGGACTAGCGGGGGCCACCGGGGAGCTGTTTTTT. Translated, it gives CASSQGLAGATGELFF.

V gene TRBV9 combines with J gene TRBJ2-1, with D unclear. Trimming pared 6 bases from V and 0 bases from J, leaving 13 bases between. The CDR3 spans 15 residues. Germline assignment: CDR1 SGDLS and CDR2 YYNGEE. For the CDR3, the DNA is TGTGCCAGCACCCCTAAGTCGGACTCCTACAATGAGCAGTTCTTC. Residues: CASTPKSDSYNEQFF.

In its sample, this clone was seen once. The V gene is TRBV2, the J gene TRBJ2-5, with 8 bases fitting TRBD2. Germline loops: CDR1 SNHLY, CDR2 FYNNEI. The ends lost 6 bases at V and 4 bases at J; junction bases unmatched: 7. This CDR3 is built from 14 residues. CDR3 DNA sequence: TGTGCCAGCAGGGGACTAGTTGTTGTAGAGACCCAGTACTTC. Translated, it gives CASRGLVVVETQYF.

J is TRBJ2-2 and V is TRBV7-9, with a possible D match to TRBD1 (8 bases). The ends were cut back, 5 bases at V and 5 bases at J, with 15 bases in the middle. Germline V gene data show CDR1 as SEHNR and CDR2 as FQNEAQ (reference sequence). This CDR3 region has 15 residues. This chain's CDR3 is CASSLGQGGTGELFF. Here the CDR3 DNA reads TGTGCCAGCAGCCTCGGACAGGGAGGGACCGGGGAGCTGTTTTTT.

This clone has just one count. J is TRBJ1-2 and V is TRBV9; TRBD1 might be the D (6 bases). This CDR3 has 13 residues. V was trimmed by 2 bases and J by 7 bases, leaving 12 bases between them. Germline CDR1 SGDLS, CDR2 YYNGEE. Written as DNA, the CDR3 is TGTGCCAGCAGCGTTTTAGGGGGGTTTGGCTACACCTTC. Encoded protein: CASSVLGGFGYTF.

V usage is TRBV7-2 and J usage is TRBJ1-6; D unresolved. The CDR3 sequence is 14 residues long. The V gene's germline CDR1 is SGHTA and CDR2 FQGNSA. Trimming pared 1 base from V and 11 bases from J, leaving 12 bases between. The CDR3 sequence is CASSLDYFGPPLHF. DNA of the CDR3: TGTGCCAGCAGCTTAGACTATTTCGGGCCACCCCTCCACTTT.

This clone was seen a few times. The chain employs TRBV11-2 and TRBJ2-5; TRBD2 agrees at 10 bases. CDR1 is SGHAT and CDR2 is FQNNGV in the germline V gene. V lost 9 bases, J lost 4 bases, and 5 bases stayed unmatched. The CDR3 spans 13 residues. CDR3 sequence: CASSGRMGETQYF. CDR3 bases: TGTGCCAGTAGCGGGAGGATGGGAGAGACCCAGTACTTC.

The gene calls are TRBV19 and TRBJ1-6; 7 positions agree with TRBD1. The CDR3 has 14 amino acids. From germline, CDR1 is LNHDA and CDR2 SQIVND (reference sequence). Losses at the gene ends were 7 bases for V and 7 bases for J; bases not matched to a gene: 7. CDR3 nucleotide sequence: TGTGCCAGTAACATCGAGGGGGCGAATTCACCCCTCCACTTT. Translation gives CASNIEGANSPLHF.